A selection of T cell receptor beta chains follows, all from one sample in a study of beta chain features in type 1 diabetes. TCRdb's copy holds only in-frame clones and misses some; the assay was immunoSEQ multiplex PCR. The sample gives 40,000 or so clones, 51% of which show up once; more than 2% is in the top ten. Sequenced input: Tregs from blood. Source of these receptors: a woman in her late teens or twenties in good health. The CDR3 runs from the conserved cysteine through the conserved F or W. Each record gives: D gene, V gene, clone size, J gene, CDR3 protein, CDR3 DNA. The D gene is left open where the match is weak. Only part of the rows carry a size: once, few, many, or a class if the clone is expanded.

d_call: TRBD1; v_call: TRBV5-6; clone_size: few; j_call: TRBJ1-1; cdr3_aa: CASSLGPRGAAEAFF; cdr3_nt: TGTGCCAGCAGCCTGGGCCCCAGGGGGGCAGCTGAAGCTTTCTTT
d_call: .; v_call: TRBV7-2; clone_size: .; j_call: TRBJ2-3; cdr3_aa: CASSPQTTTGTDTQYF; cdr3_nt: TGTGCCAGCAGCCCTCAGACCACGACGGGGACAGATACGCAGTATTTT
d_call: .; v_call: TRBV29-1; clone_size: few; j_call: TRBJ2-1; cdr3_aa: CSVEGVGIGGVEQFF; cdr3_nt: TGCAGCGTTGAAGGAGTGGGGATAGGGGGGGTTGAGCAGTTCTTC
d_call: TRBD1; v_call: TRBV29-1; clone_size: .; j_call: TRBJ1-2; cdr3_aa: CSVDRTGDKYYGYTF; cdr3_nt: TGCAGCGTTGACCGGACAGGGGATAAGTACTATGGCTACACCTTC
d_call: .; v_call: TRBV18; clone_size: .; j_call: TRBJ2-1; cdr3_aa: CASSPLWSGSSYNEQFF; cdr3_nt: TGTGCCAGCTCACCACTATGGTCCGGGAGCTCCTACAATGAGCAGTTCTTC
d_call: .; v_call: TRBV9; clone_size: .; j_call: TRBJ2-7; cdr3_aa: CASSTSTGPSYEQYF; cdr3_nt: TGTGCCAGCAGCACATCGACAGGACCCTCCTACGAGCAGTACTTC
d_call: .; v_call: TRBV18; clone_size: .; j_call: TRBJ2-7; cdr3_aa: CASSTGLGGEQYF; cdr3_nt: TGTGCCAGCTCAACCGGACTAGGGGGGGAGCAGTACTTC
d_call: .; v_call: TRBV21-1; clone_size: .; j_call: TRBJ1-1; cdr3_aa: CASTPPQGARTEAFF; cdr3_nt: TGTGCCAGCACGCCTCCCCAGGGGGCTCGCACTGAAGCTTTCTTT
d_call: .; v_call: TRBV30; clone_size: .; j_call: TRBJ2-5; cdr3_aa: CAWGPDDRQETQYF; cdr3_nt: TGTGCCTGGGGCCCCGATGACAGGCAAGAGACCCAGTACTTC
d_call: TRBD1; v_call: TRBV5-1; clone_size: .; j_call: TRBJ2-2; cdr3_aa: CASSWGQALRGELFF; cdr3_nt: TGCGCCAGCAGCTGGGGACAGGCCCTTCGCGGGGAGCTGTTTTTT
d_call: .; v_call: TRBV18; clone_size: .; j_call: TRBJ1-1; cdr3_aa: CASSRGDGPEAFF; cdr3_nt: TGTGCCAGCTCTCGGGGGGACGGCCCTGAAGCTTTCTTT
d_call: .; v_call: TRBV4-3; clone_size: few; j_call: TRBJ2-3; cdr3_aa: CASSPHRDLQDTQYF; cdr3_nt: TGCGCCAGCAGCCCCCACCGGGACTTACAAGATACGCAGTATTTT
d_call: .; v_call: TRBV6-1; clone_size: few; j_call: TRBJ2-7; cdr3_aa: CASRIIAVSSYEQYF; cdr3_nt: TGTGCCAGCAGGATTATAGCTGTCAGCTCCTACGAGCAGTACTTC
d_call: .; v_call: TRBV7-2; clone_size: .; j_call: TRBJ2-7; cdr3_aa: CASSLDLRQYEQYF; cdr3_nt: TGTGCCAGCAGCTTAGATCTCCGACAGTACGAGCAGTACTTC
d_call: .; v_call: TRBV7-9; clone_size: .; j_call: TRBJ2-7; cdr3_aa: CASSRGRSGDEQYF; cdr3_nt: TGTGCCAGCAGTAGAGGGAGGTCCGGGGACGAGCAGTACTTC
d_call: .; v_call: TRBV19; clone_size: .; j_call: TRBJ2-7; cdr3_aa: CASSLGLRYEQYF; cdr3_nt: TGTGCCAGTAGTTTGGGACTTCGCTACGAGCAGTACTTC
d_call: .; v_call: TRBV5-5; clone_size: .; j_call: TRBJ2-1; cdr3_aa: CASSQNPRSSYNEQFF; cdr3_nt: TGTGCCAGCAGCCAGAATCCAAGGAGCTCCTACAATGAGCAGTTCTTC
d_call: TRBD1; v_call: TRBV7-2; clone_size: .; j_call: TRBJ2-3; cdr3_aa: CASSFEPGTAFYTDTQYF; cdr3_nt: TGTGCCAGCAGCTTCGAGCCCGGGACAGCCTTTTACACAGATACGCAGTATTTT
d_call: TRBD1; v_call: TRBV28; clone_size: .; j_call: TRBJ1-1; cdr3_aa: CASRGQGARTEAFF; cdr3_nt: TGTGCCAGCAGGGGTCAGGGGGCTAGGACTGAAGCTTTCTTT
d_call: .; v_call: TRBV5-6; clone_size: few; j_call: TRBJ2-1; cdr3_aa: CASTRRGSYNEQFF; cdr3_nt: TGTGCCAGCACCCGGCGGGGTTCCTACAATGAGCAGTTCTTC
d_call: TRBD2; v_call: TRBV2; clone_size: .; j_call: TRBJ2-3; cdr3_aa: CASIGSSGRKGTQYF; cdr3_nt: TGTGCCAGCATTGGGAGTAGCGGGAGGAAGGGGACGCAGTATTTT
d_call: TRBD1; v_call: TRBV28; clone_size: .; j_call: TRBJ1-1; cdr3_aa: CASSSTDRGQGELWTEAFF; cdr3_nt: TGTGCCAGCAGTTCAACCGACCGTGGACAGGGGGAATTGTGGACTGAAGCTTTCTTT